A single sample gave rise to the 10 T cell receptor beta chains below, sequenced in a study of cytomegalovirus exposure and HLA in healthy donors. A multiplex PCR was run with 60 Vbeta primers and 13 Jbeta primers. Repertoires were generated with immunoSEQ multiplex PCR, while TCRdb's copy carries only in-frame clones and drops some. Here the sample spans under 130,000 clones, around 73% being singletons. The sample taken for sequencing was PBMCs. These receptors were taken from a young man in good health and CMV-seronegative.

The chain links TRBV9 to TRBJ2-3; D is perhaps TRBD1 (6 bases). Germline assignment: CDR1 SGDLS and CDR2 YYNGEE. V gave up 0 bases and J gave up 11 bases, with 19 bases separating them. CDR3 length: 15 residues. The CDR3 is CASSVAARGPRGQYF. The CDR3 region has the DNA TGTGCCAGCAGCGTAGCCGCACGGGGACCCAGGGGGCAGTATTTT. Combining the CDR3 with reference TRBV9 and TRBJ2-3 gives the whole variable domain DSGVTQTPKHLITATGQRVTLRCSPRSGDLSVYWYQQSLDQGLQFLIQYYNGEERAKGNILERFSAQQFPDLHSELNLSSLELGDSALYFCASSVAARGPRGQYFGPGTRLTVL.

The CDR3 sequence is CASSQDWSDSQQETQYF. The CDR3 DNA reads as TGCGCCAGCAGCCAAGATTGGTCAGACAGTCAACAAGAGACCCAGTACTTC. The chain links TRBV4-3 to TRBJ2-5, with D possibly matching TRBD1 (5 bases). Trimming took 0 bases from V and 2 from J, leaving 16 bases between them. Germline CDR1 LGHNA, CDR2 YSLEER. The CDR3 length is 17 residues.

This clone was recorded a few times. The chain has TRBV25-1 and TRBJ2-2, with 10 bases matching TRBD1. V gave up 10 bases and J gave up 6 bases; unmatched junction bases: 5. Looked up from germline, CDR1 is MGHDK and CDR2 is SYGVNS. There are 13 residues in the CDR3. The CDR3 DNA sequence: TGTGCCACCGGGACAGGGGTGGCCGGGGAGCTGTTTTTT. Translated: CATGTGVAGELFF.

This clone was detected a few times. This CDR3 is CASSRVEDSPLHF. CDR3 in DNA: TGTGCCAGCTCACGGGTGGAGGATTCACCCCTCCACTTT. This sequence joins TRBV18 and TRBJ1-6; D call uncertain. This CDR3 has 13 amino acids. Germline loops: CDR1 KGHSH, CDR2 LQKENI. Trimming stripped 4 bases from V and 8 bases from J, with 9 bases between.

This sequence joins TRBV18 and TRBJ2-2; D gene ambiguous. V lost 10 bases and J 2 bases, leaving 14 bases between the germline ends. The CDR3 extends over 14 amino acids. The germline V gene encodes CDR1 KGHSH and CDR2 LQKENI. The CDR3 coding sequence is TGTGCCACCAGAACCAGGCTTAACACCGGGGAGCTGTTTTTT. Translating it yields CATRTRLNTGELFF. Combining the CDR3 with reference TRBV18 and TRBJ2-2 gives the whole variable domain NAGVMQNPRHLVRRRGQEARLRCSPMKGHSHVYWYRQLPEEGLKFMVYLQKENIIDESGMPKERFSAEFPKEGPSILRIQQVVRGDSAAYFCATRTRLNTGELFFGEGSRLTVL.

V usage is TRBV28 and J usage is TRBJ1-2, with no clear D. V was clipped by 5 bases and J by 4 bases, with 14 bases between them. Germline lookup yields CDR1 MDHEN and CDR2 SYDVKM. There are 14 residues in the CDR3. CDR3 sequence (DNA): TGTGCCAGCAGTCCCAGAGGCGCGGGCTATGGCTACACCTTC. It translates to CASSPRGAGYGYTF.

In DNA form, the CDR3 reads TGTGCCAGCAGCCTTAGCTACGAGCAGTACTTC. This translates into CASSLSYEQYF. J is TRBJ2-7 and V is TRBV14; no clear D. V was clipped by 4 bases and J by 3 bases, with 4 bases between them. Germline V gives CDR1 SGHDN, CDR2 FVKESK. CDR3 size: 11 residues.

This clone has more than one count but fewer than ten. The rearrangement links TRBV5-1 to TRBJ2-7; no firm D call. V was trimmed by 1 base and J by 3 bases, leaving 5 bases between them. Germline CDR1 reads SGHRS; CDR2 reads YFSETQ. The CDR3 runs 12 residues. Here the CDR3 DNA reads TGCGCCAGCAGCTTGAGAGGCTACGAGCAGTACTTC. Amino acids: CASSLRGYEQYF.

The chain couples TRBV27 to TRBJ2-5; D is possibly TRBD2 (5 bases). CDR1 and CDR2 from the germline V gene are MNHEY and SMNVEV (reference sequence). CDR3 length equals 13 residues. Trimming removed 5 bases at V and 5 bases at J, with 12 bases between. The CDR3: CASSMTRGETQYF. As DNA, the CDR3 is TGTGCCAGCAGTATGACCCGCGGGGAGACCCAGTACTTC.

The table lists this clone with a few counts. The DNA for the CDR3 is TGTGCCAGCAGCTTAGGGGCTAGCGGGATCACAGATACGCAGTATTTT. Translation gives CASSLGASGITDTQYF. The chain has TRBV7-9 and TRBJ2-3; 9 bases are shared with TRBD2. Germline lookup yields CDR1 SEHNR and CDR2 FQNEAQ (reference sequence). This CDR3 is 16 amino acids long. V lost 1 base to trimming and J lost 2 bases; unmatched junction nucleotides: 4. Variable domain in full (rest from reference TRBV7-9 and TRBJ2-3): DTGVSQNPRHKITKRGQNVTFRCDPISEHNRLYWYRQTLGQGPEFLTYFQNEAQLEKSRLLSDRFSAERPKGSFSTLEIQRTEQGDSAMYLCASSLGASGITDTQYFGPGTRLTVL.